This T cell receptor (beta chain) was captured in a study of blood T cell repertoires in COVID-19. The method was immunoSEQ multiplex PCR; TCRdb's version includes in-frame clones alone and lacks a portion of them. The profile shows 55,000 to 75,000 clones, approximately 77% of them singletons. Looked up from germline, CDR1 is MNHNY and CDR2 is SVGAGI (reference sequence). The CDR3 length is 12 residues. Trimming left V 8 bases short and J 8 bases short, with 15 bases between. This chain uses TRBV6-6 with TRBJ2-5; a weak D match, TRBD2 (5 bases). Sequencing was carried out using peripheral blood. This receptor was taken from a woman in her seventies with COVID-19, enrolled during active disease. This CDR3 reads CASDQGSTTQYF. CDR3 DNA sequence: TGTGCCAGCGATCAAGGGAGCACAACCCAGTACTTC.